The present TCR beta chain was sequenced within a study of T cells in localized non-small cell lung cancer. The CDR3 is made up of 14 amino acids. Deletions cut 2 bases from V and 5 bases from J, with 9 bases between. Germline V gene data show CDR1 as SGHTA and CDR2 as FQGTGA. Sequenced by immunoSEQ multiplex PCR; TCRdb stores in-frame clones only, minus some. The sample lists fewer than 25,000 clones, 88% occurring once. The sample consisted of PBMCs, taken before any cancer treatment. This clonotype was obtained from a man aged 35 to 70 with stage II lung adenocarcinoma. The V and J genes are TRBV7-3 and TRBJ2-2, with D unresolved. CDR3: CASSLSLGTGELFF. The CDR3 nucleotides are TGTGCCAGCAGCTTATCCCTGGGGACCGGGGAGCTGTTTTTT.